The 20 T cell receptor beta chains in this list originate from one sample, sequenced in a study of T cell responses to AZD1222 COVID-19 vaccine. TCRdb's table, derived via immunoSEQ multiplex PCR, lists solely in-frame clones and lacks some. The table has under 200,000 clones, around 85% seen once. This specimen consisted of peripheral blood, obtained 28 days after the second AZD1222 dose. These receptors were taken from an adult who received the AZD1222 COVID-19 vaccine.

The V and J genes are TRBV6-5 and TRBJ1-5; the match to TRBD1 covers 7 bases. CDR1 is MNHEY, CDR2 SVGAGI, per germline. This CDR3 is built from 14 residues. The V segment lost 6 bases and the J segment 3 bases; nucleotides outside the gene matches: 5. The CDR3, as DNA: TGTGCCAGCAGCCGTGGACAGGCCAATCAGCCCCAGCATTTT. It yields the protein CASSRGQANQPQHF.

This sequence joins TRBV7-8 and TRBJ2-2; 11 bases agree with TRBD2. From germline, CDR1 is SGHVS and CDR2 FQNEAQ. There are 19 residues in the CDR3. The trim removed 5 bases at V and 1 base at J, leaving 12 bases unmatched. CDR3 amino acids: CASSPLGASGGMNTGELFF. CDR3 in DNA: TGTGCCAGCAGCCCCCTGGGCGCTAGCGGGGGGATGAACACCGGGGAGCTGTTTTTT.

This clone has a single count. The chain is built from TRBV29-1 and TRBJ1-1; D remains ambiguous. CDR3 length equals 13 residues. The V end was cut by 6 bases, the J end by 5 bases, with 16 bases between. Germline CDR1 reads SQVTM; CDR2 reads ANQGSEA. The CDR3 sequence is CSVELGRGTEAFF. The CDR3 DNA follows: TGCAGCGTCGAATTAGGGCGTGGGACTGAAGCTTTCTTT.

The rearrangement joins TRBV2 to TRBJ1-3; TRBD1 aligns across 7 bases. Germline CDR1 is SNHLY and CDR2 is FYNNEI. This CDR3 has 13 amino acids. Trimming removed 4 bases from V and 4 bases from J; junction bases left unmatched: 1. The CDR3 sequence: CASSAGQGNTIYF. CDR3 in DNA: TGTGCCAGCAGTGCGGGACAGGGAAACACCATATATTTT.

The V call is TRBV4-1, the J call TRBJ1-3; possible D gene TRBD1, 5 bases. V dropped 2 bases and J dropped 0 bases, with 14 bases sitting between them. CDR3 size: 17 residues. Germline V gene lookup returns CDR1 MGHRA and CDR2 YSYEKL. The CDR3 here is CASSQYGAGLSGNTIYF. The DNA of the CDR3 is TGCGCCAGCAGCCAATATGGGGCCGGACTCTCTGGAAACACCATATATTTT.

This clone was seen only a few times. The chain is built from TRBV6-1 and TRBJ1-5; D is possibly TRBD1 (5 bases). Germline V CDR1 and CDR2: MNHNS, SASEGT. The CDR3 is 15 residues long. V lost 1 base and J 5 bases, leaving 12 bases between the germline ends. CDR3 nucleotide sequence: TGTGCCAGCAGTGAAGTGCTGACAGACCATCAGCCCCAGCATTTT. Protein sequence: CASSEVLTDHQPQHF.

The chain joins TRBV5-6 to TRBJ1-6; TRBD1 is a possible D gene (6 bases). CDR3 length: 15 residues. Germline V gives CDR1 SGHDT, CDR2 YYEEEE. V dropped 7 bases and J dropped 7 bases, with 18 bases sitting between them. CDR3 sequence (DNA): TGTGCCAGCGGACCGATAGACAGGCAGAATTCACCCCTCCACTTT. It translates to CASGPIDRQNSPLHF.

Here the CDR3 DNA reads TGTGCCAGCAGCAAAAAAGGCCCGGGACAGGCTAGGACTAACACTGAAGCTTTCTTT. Encoded protein: CASSKKGPGQARTNTEAFF. This chain connects TRBV21-1 to TRBJ1-1; no check of the table's D call, TRBD1, against the DNA was made. TRBV21-1 is flagged as a pseudogene. This CDR3 region has 19 residues.

This sequence joins TRBV9 and TRBJ2-4; 8 bases are a match to TRBD1. Germline assignment: CDR1 SGDLS and CDR2 YYNGEE. There are 15 residues in the CDR3. J was trimmed by 9 bases and V by 3 bases; bases with no gene match: 11. The CDR3: CASSEETGAYVIQYF. CDR3 coding DNA: TGTGCCAGCAGCGAGGAGACAGGGGCGTACGTCATTCAGTACTTC.

The chain links TRBV18 to TRBJ2-7, with D hard to call. CDR3 length equals 14 residues. Germline assignment: CDR1 KGHSH and CDR2 LQKENI. V gave up 3 bases and J gave up 0 bases, with 9 bases separating them. CDR3 in amino acids: CASSPIPSSYEQYF. The CDR3, as DNA: TGTGCCAGCTCACCCATCCCGTCCTCCTACGAGCAGTACTTC.

The chain carries TRBV5-1 and TRBJ1-4; 7 bases line up with TRBD1. The V gene's germline CDR1 is SGHRS and CDR2 YFSETQ. This CDR3 is built from 14 residues. With V trimmed by 0 bases and J by 8 bases, 4 bases remained unmatched. The chain's CDR3 is CASSLGTGPEKLFF. DNA for the CDR3: TGCGCCAGCAGCTTGGGGACAGGACCGGAAAAACTGTTTTTT. The full variable domain, its missing parts supplied by reference TRBV5-1 and TRBJ1-4, is KAGVTQTPRYLIKTRGQQVTLSCSPISGHRSVSWYQQTPGQGLQFLFEYFSETQRNKGNFPGRFSGRQFSNSRSEMNVSTLELGDSALYLCASSLGTGPEKLFFGSGTQLSVL.

The rearrangement links TRBV18 to TRBJ1-1, with 8 bases matching TRBD1. Germline V lookup: CDR1 KGHSH, CDR2 LQKENI. V lost 2 bases and J lost 2; bases outside the gene matches: 13. The length of the CDR3 is 18 residues. CDR3 amino acids: CASSPSRPLTGGNTEAFF. CDR3 nucleotide sequence: TGTGCCAGCTCACCAAGTCGACCGTTAACAGGGGGTAACACTGAAGCTTTCTTT.

This clone has just a few counts. The gene calls are TRBV6-5 and TRBJ1-3; D is unclear. Germline V CDR1 and CDR2: MNHEY, SVGAGI. CDR3 length: 13 residues. V gave up 8 bases and J gave up 4 bases, with 12 bases separating them. CDR3 protein: CASGEVEGNTIYF. CDR3 nucleotide sequence: TGTGCCAGCGGCGAGGTGGAAGGAAACACCATATATTTT.

The chain joins TRBV27 to TRBJ1-2; D is uncertain. The length of the CDR3 is 14 residues. The V gene lost 2 bases and the J gene lost 8 bases, with 15 bases spanning the gap. Germline CDR1 reads MNHEY; CDR2 reads SMNVEV (reference sequence). The CDR3 sequence is CASSLGGVNWGYTF. The CDR3 nucleotides read TGTGCCAGCAGTTTAGGTGGAGTTAACTGGGGCTACACCTTC.

This clone showed up just a few times. The germline gene is not matched at one end of the junction; a read error may be the cause. The chain uses TRBV7-7 and TRBJ1-3, with D possibly matching TRBD1 (6 bases). CDR3 length: 16 residues. Germline-derived CDR1 and CDR2 are SSHAT and FNYEAQ (reference sequence). The CDR3 DNA reads TGTGCCAGCAGCTACGGACAGATTACCCCTGGGAACACCATATATTTT. This codes for CASSYGQITPGNTIYF.

This chain links TRBV7-7 with TRBJ2-3, with 14 bases identical to TRBD2. V lost 4 bases to trimming and J lost 2 bases; unmatched junction nucleotides: 2. In germline, CDR1 is SSHAT, CDR2 FNYEAQ (reference sequence). The CDR3 is 16 residues long. CDR3 sequence: CASSSGLAGATDTQYF. For the CDR3, the DNA is TGTGCCAGCAGCTCGGGACTAGCGGGGGCCACAGATACGCAGTATTTT. The whole variable domain, remainder taken from reference TRBV7-7 and TRBJ2-3, is GAGVSQSPRYKVTKRGQDVTLRCDPISSHATLYWYQQALGQGPEFLTYFNYEAQPDKSGLPSDRFSAERPEGSISTLTIQRTEQRDSAMYRCASSSGLAGATDTQYFGPGTRLTVL.

This clone was seen a handful of times. The chain joins TRBV18 to TRBJ1-4; D is ambiguous. The V gene lost 6 bases and the J gene lost 5 bases, with 4 bases spanning the gap. Per the germline V gene, CDR1 is KGHSH and CDR2 is LQKENI. The CDR3 extends over 11 amino acids. This chain's CDR3 is CASSPNEKLFF. The CDR3 DNA sequence: TGTGCCAGCTCTCCCAATGAAAAACTGTTTTTT.

V is TRBV7-9 and J is TRBJ1-6; D is unresolved. The V and J ends lost 5 bases and 7 bases respectively, with 9 bases between them. Germline-derived CDR1 and CDR2 are SEHNR and FQNEAQ (reference sequence). This CDR3 is 13 amino acids long. CDR3 nucleotide sequence: TGTGCCAGCAGCCCGGCGGGCAATTCACCCCTCCACTTT. Protein: CASSPAGNSPLHF.

This chain links TRBV7-9 with TRBJ1-6, with TRBD1 as a possible D gene (5 bases). Trimming removed 2 bases from V and 7 bases from J, with 9 bases in between. This CDR3 contains 14 residues. The germline CDR1 and CDR2 sequences are SEHNR and FQNEAQ (reference sequence). CDR3 nucleotides: TGTGCCAGCAGCTTACACAGGCGGAATTCACCCCTCCACTTT. It codes for CASSLHRRNSPLHF.

This clone was counted between two and nine times. This chain links TRBV6-5 with TRBJ2-7; D is possibly TRBD1 (6 bases). The CDR3 is made up of 14 amino acids. Germline lookup yields CDR1 MNHEY and CDR2 SVGAGI. V was pared by 6 bases and J by 2 bases, with 14 bases between. The chain's CDR3 is CASRTTGKTYEQYF. DNA of the CDR3: TGTGCCAGCAGGACGACAGGCAAGACCTACGAGCAGTACTTC.